This T cell receptor (beta chain) was recovered during a study of blood T cell repertoires in COVID-19. Study as a whole: Sites in the United States, Italy and Spain provided acute and convalescent COVID-19 samples.

The CDR3 covers 16 residues. Germline V gene sequence: CDR1 SGHTA, CDR2 FQGTGA. V gave up 2 bases and J gave up 5 bases, with 15 bases separating them. Per the original methods: Using reference gene primer amplification, nucleated cell counts were estimated. Clones were read by immunoSEQ multiplex PCR, and TCRdb kept only the in-frame ones, dropping some. Clone size and the V and J calls come from that table; the DNA yielded D and trimming. The data show about 210,000 clones, roughly 87% seen once. Donors were grouped by their self-reported clinical history. The sample comprised PBMCs or T cells enriched from blood (not recorded which). The TCR comes from a man between 18 and 35 years old with acute COVID-19. The rearrangement joins TRBV7-3 to TRBJ2-2; D is perhaps TRBD2 (6 bases). The CDR3 loop reads CASSLAGSGETGELFF. The CDR3 coding sequence is TGTGCCAGCAGCTTAGCGGGTAGCGGAGAGACCGGGGAGCTGTTTTTT.